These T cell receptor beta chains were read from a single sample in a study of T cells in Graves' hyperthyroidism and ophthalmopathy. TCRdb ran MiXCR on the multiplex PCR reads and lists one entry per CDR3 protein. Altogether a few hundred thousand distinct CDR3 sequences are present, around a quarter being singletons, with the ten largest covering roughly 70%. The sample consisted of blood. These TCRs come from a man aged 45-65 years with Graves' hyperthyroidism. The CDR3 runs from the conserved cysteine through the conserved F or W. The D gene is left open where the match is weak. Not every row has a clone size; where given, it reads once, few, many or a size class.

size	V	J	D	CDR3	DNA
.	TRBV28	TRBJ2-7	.	CASSLSVALYEQYF	TGTGCCAGCAGTTTATCTGTAGCTCTCTACGAGCAGTACTTC
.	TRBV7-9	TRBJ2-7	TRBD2	CASSPPGRSEQYF	TGTGCCAGCAGCCCCCCCGGGAGGAGCGAGCAGTACTTC
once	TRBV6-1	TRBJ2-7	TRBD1	CAISEFPGDSYEQYF	TGTGCCATCAGTGAGTTCCCCGGGGACAGTTACGAGCAGTACTTC
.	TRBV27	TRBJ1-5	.	CASSVSGESQPQHF	TGTGCCAGCAGTGTATCCGGCGAAAGTCAGCCCCAGCATTTT
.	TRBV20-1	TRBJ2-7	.	CSARDPAIPIHEQYF	TGCAGTGCTAGAGACCCGGCGATACCTATCCACGAGCAGTACTTC
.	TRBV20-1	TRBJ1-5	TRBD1	CSASPTGGDQPQHF	TGCAGTGCTAGTCCCACAGGGGGCGATCAGCCCCAGCATTTT
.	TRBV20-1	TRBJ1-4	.	CSARGSDNEKLFF	TGCAGTGCTAGGGGATCGGATAATGAAAAACTGTTTTTT
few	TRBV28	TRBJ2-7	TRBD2	CASSFRSSGYEQYF	TGTGCCAGCAGTTTTAGGTCTAGCGGCTACGAGCAGTACTTC
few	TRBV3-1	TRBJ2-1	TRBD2	CASSPIAGGGNEQFF	TGTGCCAGCAGTCCCATAGCGGGAGGAGGTAATGAGCAGTTCTTC
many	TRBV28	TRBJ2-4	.	CASVSQNIQYF	TGTGCCAGCGTAAGCCAAAACATTCAGTACTTC
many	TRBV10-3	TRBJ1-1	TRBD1	CAISRTGTGSSRTEAFF	TGTGCCATCAGCAGGACCGGGACAGGGTCCTCCAGAACTGAAGCTTTCTTT
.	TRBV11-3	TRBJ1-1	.	CASSPTRGGRGEAFF	TGTGCCAGCAGCCCAACCAGGGGAGGCCGGGGTGAAGCTTTCTTT
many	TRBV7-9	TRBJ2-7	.	CASSPIPGSSYEQYF	TGTGCCAGCAGCCCCATACCAGGGAGCTCCTACGAGCAGTACTTC
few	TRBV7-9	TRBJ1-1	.	CASSLGYGETEAFF	TGTGCCAGCAGCTTAGGATACGGGGAGACTGAAGCTTTCTTT
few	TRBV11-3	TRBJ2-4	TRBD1	CASSAGQVIQYF	TGTGCCAGCAGCGCCGGACAGGTCATTCAGTACTTC
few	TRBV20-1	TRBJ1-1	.	CSARDSGLNTEAFF	TGCAGTGCTAGAGATTCAGGGCTGAACACTGAAGCTTTCTTT
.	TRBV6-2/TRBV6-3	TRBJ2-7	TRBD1	CASSPSGTGGIYEQYF	TGTGCCAGCAGTCCATCTGGGACAGGGGGCATCTACGAGCAGTACTTC
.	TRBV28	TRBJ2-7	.	CASSLLSSEQYF	TGTGCCAGCAGTTTATTGAGCTCCGAGCAGTACTTC
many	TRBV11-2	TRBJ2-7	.	CASSNSYEQYF	TGTGCCAGCAGCAACTCCTACGAGCAGTACTTC
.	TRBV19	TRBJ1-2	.	CATGPGAKYGYTF	TGTGCCACGGGCCCGGGGGCGAAATATGGCTACACCTTC
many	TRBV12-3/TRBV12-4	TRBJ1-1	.	CASRTRNEAFF	TGTGCCAGCAGGACAAGGAATGAAGCTTTCTTT
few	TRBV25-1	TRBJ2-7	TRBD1	CASSGIRTGNSYEQYF	TGTGCCAGCAGTGGCATACGGACAGGGAACTCCTACGAGCAGTACTTC
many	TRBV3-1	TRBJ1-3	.	CASSQDLGLGNTIYF	TGTGCCAGCAGCCAAGATCTGGGGCTTGGAAACACCATATATTTT
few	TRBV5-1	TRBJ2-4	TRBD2	CASSLGLASDIQYF	TGCGCCAGCAGCCTGGGACTAGCGTCGGACATTCAGTACTTC
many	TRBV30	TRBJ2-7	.	CAWSRESHEQYF	TGTGCCTGGTCCAGGGAATCTCACGAGCAGTACTTC
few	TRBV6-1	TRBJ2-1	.	CASSEASGYNEQFF	TGTGCCAGCAGTGAAGCTAGCGGCTACAATGAGCAGTTCTTC
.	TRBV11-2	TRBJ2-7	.	CASSLEADLYEQYF	TGTGCCAGCAGCTTAGAAGCGGACCTCTACGAGCAGTACTTC
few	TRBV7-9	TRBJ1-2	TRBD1	CASSPGQENYGYTF	TGTGCCAGCAGTCCTGGACAGGAGAACTATGGCTACACCTTC
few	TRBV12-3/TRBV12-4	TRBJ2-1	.	CASSLGSAGCNEQFF	TGTGCCAGCAGTTTGGGTTCGGCGGGATGCAATGAGCAGTTCTTC
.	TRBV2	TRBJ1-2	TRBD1	CASATGGYGYTF	TGTGCCAGCGCTACAGGGGGTTATGGCTACACCTTC
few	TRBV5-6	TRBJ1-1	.	CASSIYRTDEAFF	TGTGCCAGCAGCATTTATCGGACAGATGAAGCTTTCTTT
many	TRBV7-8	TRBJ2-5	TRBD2	CASSGGLAGFETQYF	TGTGCCAGCAGCGGCGGACTAGCGGGATTTGAGACCCAGTACTTC
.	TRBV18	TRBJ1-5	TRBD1	CASSPQDRVGQPQHF	TGTGCCAGCTCACCACAAGACAGGGTAGGTCAGCCCCAGCATTTT
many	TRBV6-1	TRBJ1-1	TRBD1	CASRDRIDSVAFF	TGTGCCAGCCGGGACAGGATCGATTCGGTAGCTTTCTTT
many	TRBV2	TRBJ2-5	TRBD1	CASSGQGASQETQYF	TGTGCCAGCAGCGGACAGGGGGCCAGCCAAGAGACCCAGTACTTC
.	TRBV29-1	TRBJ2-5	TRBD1	CSVTTGVGKTQYF	TGCAGCGTCACTACAGGGGTTGGAAAGACCCAGTACTTC
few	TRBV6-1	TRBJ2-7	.	CSSRSDNAYEQYF	TGTTCCAGCAGGAGCGACAATGCCTACGAGCAGTACTTC
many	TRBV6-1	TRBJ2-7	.	CASTGGLPGSYEQYF	TGTGCCAGCACCGGGGGACTCCCGGGCTCCTACGAGCAGTACTTC
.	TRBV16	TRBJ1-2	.	CASSQSEGTYGYTF	TGTGCCAGCAGCCAATCGGAGGGGACCTATGGCTACACCTTC
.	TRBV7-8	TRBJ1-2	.	CASSPRDTGGYTF	TGTGCCAGCAGCCCCCGGGACACGGGGGGCTACACCTTC
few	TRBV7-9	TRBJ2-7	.	CASSGKGQSYEQYF	TGTGCCAGCAGCGGAAAAGGACAGTCCTACGAGCAGTACTTC
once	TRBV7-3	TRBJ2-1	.	CASSLLPSEYNEQFF	TGTGCCAGCAGCTTACTCCCTAGCGAATACAATGAGCAGTTCTTC
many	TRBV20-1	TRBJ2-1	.	CSAMDSAYNEQFF	TGCAGTGCTATGGACAGCGCCTACAATGAGCAGTTCTTC
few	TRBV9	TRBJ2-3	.	CASSVNSRGTDTQYF	TGTGCCAGCAGCGTAAACTCCCGGGGCACAGATACGCAGTATTTT
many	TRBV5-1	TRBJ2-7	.	CASSLGGSAYEQYF	TGCGCCAGCAGCTTGGGGGGATCCGCCTACGAGCAGTACTTC
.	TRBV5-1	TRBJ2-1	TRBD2	CASSLPRTGGAYNEQFF	TGCGCCAGCAGCCTCCCACGCACCGGGGGGGCATACAATGAGCAGTTCTTC
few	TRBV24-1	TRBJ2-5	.	CATSDSGMETQYF	TGTGCCACCAGTGATTCTGGTATGGAGACCCAGTACTTC
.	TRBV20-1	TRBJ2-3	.	CSAVGAGPTDTQYF	TGCAGTGCGGTCGGGGCAGGGCCCACAGATACGCAGTATTTT
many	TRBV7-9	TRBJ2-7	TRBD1	CASSLGTGRNEQYF	TGTGCCAGCAGCTTGGGGACAGGGAGAAACGAGCAGTACTTC
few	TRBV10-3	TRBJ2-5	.	CAISQSSESETQYF	TGTGCCATCAGCCAGAGTAGCGAAAGTGAGACCCAGTACTTC
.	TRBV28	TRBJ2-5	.	CAGSPGVVETQYF	TGTGCCGGCAGTCCAGGGGTGGTAGAGACCCAGTACTTC
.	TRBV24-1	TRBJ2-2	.	CATSDSRPLTGELFF	TGTGCCACCAGTGATTCGCGGCCCCTAACCGGGGAGCTGTTTTTT
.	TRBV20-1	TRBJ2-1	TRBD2	CSARMGGGGQFF	TGCAGTGCTAGAATGGGCGGGGGAGGGCAGTTCTTC
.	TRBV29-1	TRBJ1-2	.	CSVAIWAGYGYTF	TGCAGCGTTGCGATTTGGGCAGGCTATGGCTACACCTTC
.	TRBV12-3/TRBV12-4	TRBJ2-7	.	CASTLGAEQYF	TGTGCCAGCACCCTGGGGGCCGAGCAGTACTTC
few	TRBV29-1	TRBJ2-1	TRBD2	CSAPTSGSFNEQFF	TGCAGCGCACCGACTAGCGGGAGCTTCAATGAGCAGTTCTTC
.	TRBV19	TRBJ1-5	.	CASSAPHRDGNQPQHF	TGTGCCAGTAGTGCCCCTCACAGGGACGGCAATCAGCCCCAGCATTTT
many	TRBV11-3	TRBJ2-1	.	CASSLGGGGNSYNEQFF	TGTGCCAGCAGCTTAGGAGGGGGTGGAAACTCCTACAATGAGCAGTTCTTC
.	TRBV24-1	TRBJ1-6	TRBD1	CATQPGQGAPLHF	TGTGCCACCCAACCGGGACAGGGGGCACCCCTCCACTTT